This T cell receptor beta chain was sequenced in a study of T cell clonality in common variable immunodeficiency. The CDR3 has 15 residues. Trimming cost V 5 bases and J 2 bases, with 14 bases left between them. CDR1 SGHRS and CDR2 YFSETQ come from the germline V gene. On this clone: Its antigen is as yet unknown. The read ends 3 residues early relative to the CDR3; the germline J gene fills the gap.

General study points: Fewer deletions and N-nucleotide insertions were reportedly seen in common variable immunodeficiency TCR beta sequences.

The method was immunoSEQ multiplex PCR; TCRdb's version includes in-frame clones alone and lacks a portion of them. The repertoire yields about 7,300 clones, none seen only once; the top ten contain approximately 21%. This chain links TRBV5-1 with TRBJ2-1, with TRBD1 as a possible D gene (5 bases). The sequenced material came from peripheral blood mononuclear cells. The TCR was taken from a human donor with common variable immunodeficiency. The CDR3 is CASRKGYRAYNEQFF. CDR3 bases read: TGCGCCAGCAGAAAGGGGTATCGCGCCTACAATGAG.